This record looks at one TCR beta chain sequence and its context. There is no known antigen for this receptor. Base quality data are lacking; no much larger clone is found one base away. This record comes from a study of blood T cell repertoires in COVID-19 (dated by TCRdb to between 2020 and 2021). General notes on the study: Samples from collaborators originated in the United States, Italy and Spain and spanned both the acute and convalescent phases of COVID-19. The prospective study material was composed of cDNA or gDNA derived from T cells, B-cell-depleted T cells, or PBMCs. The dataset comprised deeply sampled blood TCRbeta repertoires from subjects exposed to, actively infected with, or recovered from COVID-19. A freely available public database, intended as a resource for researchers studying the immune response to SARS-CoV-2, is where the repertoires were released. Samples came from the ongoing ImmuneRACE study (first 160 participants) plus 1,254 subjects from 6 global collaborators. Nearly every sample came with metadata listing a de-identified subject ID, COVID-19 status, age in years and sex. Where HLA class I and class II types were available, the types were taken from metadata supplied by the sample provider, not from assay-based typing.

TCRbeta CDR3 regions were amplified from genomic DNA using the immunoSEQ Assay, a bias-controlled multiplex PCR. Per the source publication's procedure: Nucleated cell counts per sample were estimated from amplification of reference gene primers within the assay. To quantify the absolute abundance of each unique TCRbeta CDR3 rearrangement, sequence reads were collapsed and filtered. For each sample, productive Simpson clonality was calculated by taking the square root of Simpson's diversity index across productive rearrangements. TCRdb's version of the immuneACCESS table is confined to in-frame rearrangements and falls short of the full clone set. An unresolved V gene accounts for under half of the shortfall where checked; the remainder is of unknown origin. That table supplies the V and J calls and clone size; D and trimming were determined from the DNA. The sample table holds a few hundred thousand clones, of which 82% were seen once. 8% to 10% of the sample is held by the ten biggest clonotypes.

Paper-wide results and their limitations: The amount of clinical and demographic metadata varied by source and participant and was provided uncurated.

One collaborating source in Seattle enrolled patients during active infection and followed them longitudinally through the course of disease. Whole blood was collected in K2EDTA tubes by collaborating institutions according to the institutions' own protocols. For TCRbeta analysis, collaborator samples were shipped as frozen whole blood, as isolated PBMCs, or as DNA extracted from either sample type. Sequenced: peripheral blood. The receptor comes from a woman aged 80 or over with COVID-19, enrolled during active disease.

The nucleotides read TGTGCCAGCTCACTAGAACAGGGGGCGCGGACAACCACCACCTTC. This encodes CASSLEQGARTTTTF. The chain is encoded by TRBV18 joined to TRBJ1-2, with 9 bases aligning to TRBD1. In the germline V gene, CDR1 corresponds to KGHSH and CDR2 to LQKENI. At the junction V is shortened by 4 bases and J by 13 bases; bases outside the gene matches: 16. Counted from cysteine to phenylalanine, this CDR3 has 15 amino acids. The DNA shown is the 45-base CDR3, in frame from base 1.